This T cell receptor beta chain emerged from a study of blood T cell repertoires in COVID-19. For the study at large: Samples came from the United States, Italy and Spain, spanning acute and convalescent COVID-19. Nucleic acid was either cDNA or gDNA, and it came from T cells, B-cell-depleted T cells, or PBMCs.

Germline CDR1 is LNHDA and CDR2 is SQIVND (reference sequence). V lost 3 bases, J lost 7 bases, and 9 bases lay in between. The CDR3 runs to 13 residues. Original methodology: Reference gene primer amplification gave nucleated cell count estimates. TCRdb's copy holds only in-frame clones and misses some; the assay was immunoSEQ multiplex PCR. V, J and clone size are those of that table, while D and trimming were read from the DNA. This table holds some 46,000 clones, about 70% found once. The source of this sequence is an older man with acute or convalescent COVID-19. The chain uses TRBV19 and TRBJ2-2; TRBD2 might be the D (5 bases). Sequenced: peripheral blood. CDR3 sequence: CASSIPGFGELFF. The CDR3 DNA sequence: TGTGCCAGTAGTATCCCGGGGTTCGGGGAGCTGTTTTTT. The full variable domain, in which reference TRBV19 and TRBJ2-2 provide the parts outside the CDR3, is DGGITQSPKYLFRKEGQNVTLSCEQNLNHDAMYWYRQDPGQGLRLIYYSQIVNDFQKGDIAEGYSVSREKKESFPLTVTSAQKNPTAFYLCASSIPGFGELFFGEGSRLTVL.